This entry features one TCR beta chain sequence. No antigen is known for it. The data derive from a study of T cell repertoires in cytomegalovirus infection. CDR1 is MNHNY, CDR2 SVGAGI, per germline (reference sequence). The CDR3 runs 11 residues. Trimming shortened V by 6 bases and J by 7 bases, and 9 bases separated the two germline ends. TCRdb reanalysed the reads using MiXCR and keeps one entry per CDR3 protein. Of roughly 120,000 distinct CDR3 sequences in the sample, more than 30% were seen once. The sequence was obtained from a human donor in good health (CMV status not recorded). Some clones in this sample may be carry-over from other donors' samples. The material sequenced was CD8+ T cells from cultured PBMCs, taken from culture after CMV antigen stimulation. This rearrangement joins TRBV6-6 to TRBJ1-1; D unclear. CDR3 residues: CASRMGSEAFF. DNA of the CDR3: TGTGCCAGCAGGATGGGGAGTGAAGCTTTCTTT.